Listed below are T cell receptor beta chains from one sample, sequenced in a study of PD-1 blockade in classical Hodgkin lymphoma. The method was immunoSEQ multiplex PCR; TCRdb's version includes in-frame clones alone and lacks a portion of them. The sample yields several thousand clones, 77% seen once. The source was CD8+ T cells from blood, collected before the fourth cycle of nivolumab. The receptor source for this set is a human donor with classical Hodgkin lymphoma. Both conserved end residues are trimmed from each CDR3.

>TRBV7-9|TRBJ2-5
ASSLIAGPQETQY
>TRBV6-5|TRBJ2-7
ASSGLRLYYEQY
>TRBV12-5|TRBJ1-1
ASGLVRGGNTEAF
>TRBV6-5|TRBJ2-7
ASSWRHSYEQY
>TRBV28|TRBJ1-2
ASSPGDTRGYT
>TRBV27|TRBJ1-2
ASSFLDRGDGYT
>TRBV7-9|TRBJ2-7
ASSLLPAGGPGEQY
>TRBV7-8|TRBJ1-1
ASSFGSEAF
>TRBV11-2|TRBJ2-4
ASSSPQAKNIQY
>TRBV19|TRBJ2-7
ASCGSQTYEQY
>TRBV6-4|TRBJ2-7
ASSDSNRGSEQY
>TRBV6-5|TRBJ1-1
ASSYSFQLNTEAF
>TRBV9|TRBJ2-7
ASSVSLSSYEQY
>TRBV5-4|TRBJ2-7
ASSSGQGNHYEQY
>TRBV10-3|TRBJ2-7
AITPGGEQY
>TRBV6-5|TRBJ2-7
ASSYSTPSYEQY
>TRBV7-2|.
ASSLVGRGDYEQY
>TRBV19|TRBJ1-5
ASSRTDRYYQPQH
>TRBV9|TRBJ2-1
ASSGSGETPYYNEQF